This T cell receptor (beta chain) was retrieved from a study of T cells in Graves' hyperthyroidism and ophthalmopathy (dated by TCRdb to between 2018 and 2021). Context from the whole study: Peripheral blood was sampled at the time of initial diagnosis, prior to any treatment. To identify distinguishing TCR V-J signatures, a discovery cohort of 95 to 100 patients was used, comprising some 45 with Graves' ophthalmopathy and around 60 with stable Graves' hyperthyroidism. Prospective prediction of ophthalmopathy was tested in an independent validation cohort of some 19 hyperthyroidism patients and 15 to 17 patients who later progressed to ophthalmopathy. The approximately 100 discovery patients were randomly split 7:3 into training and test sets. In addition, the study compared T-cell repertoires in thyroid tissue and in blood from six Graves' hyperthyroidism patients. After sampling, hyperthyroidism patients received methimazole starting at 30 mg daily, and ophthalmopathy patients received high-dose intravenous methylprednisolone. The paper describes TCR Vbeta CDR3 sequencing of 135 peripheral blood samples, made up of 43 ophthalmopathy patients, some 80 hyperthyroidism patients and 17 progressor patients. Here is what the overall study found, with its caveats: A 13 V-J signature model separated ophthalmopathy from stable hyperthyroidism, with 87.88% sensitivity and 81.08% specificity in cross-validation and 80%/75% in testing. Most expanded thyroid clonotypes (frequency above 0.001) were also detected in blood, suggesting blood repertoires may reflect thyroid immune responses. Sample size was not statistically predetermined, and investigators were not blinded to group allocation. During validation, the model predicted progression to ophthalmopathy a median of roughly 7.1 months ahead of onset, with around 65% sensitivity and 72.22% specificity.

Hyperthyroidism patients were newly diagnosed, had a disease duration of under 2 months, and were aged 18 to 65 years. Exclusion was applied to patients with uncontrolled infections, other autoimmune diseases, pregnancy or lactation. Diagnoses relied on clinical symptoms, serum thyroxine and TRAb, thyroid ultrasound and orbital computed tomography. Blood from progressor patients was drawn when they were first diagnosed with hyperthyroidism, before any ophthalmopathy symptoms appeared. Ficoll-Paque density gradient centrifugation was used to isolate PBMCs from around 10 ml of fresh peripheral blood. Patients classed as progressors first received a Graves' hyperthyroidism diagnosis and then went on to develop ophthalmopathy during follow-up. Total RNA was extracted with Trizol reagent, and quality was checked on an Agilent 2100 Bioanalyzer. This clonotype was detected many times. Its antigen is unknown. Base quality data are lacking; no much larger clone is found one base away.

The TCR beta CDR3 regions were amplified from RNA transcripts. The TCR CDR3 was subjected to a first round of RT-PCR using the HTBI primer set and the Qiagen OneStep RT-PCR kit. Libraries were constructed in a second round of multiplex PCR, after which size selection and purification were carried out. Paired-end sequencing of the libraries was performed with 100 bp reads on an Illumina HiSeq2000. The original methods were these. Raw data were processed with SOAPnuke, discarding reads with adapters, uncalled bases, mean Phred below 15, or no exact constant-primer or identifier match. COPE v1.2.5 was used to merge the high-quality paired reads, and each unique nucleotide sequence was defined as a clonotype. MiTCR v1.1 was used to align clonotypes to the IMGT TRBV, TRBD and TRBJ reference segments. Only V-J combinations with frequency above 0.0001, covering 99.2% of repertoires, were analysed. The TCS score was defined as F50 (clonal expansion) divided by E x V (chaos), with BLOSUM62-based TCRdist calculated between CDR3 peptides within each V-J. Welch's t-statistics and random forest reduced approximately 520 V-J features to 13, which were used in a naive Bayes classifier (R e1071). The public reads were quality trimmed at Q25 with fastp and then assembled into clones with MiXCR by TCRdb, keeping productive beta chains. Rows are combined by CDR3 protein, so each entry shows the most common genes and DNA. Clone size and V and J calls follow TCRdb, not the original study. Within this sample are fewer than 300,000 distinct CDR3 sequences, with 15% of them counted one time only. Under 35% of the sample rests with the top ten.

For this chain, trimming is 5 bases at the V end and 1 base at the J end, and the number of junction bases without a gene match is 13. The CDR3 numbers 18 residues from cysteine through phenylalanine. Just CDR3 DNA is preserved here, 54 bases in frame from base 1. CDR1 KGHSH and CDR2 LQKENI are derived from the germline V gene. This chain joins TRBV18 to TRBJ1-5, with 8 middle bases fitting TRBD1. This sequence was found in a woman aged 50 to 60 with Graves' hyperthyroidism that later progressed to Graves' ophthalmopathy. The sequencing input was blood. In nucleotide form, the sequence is TGTGCCAGCTCAACCTTCCAGACAGGGGTCGGGAGCAATCAGCCCCAGCATTTT. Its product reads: CASSTFQTGVGSNQPQHF.